The sequence of this T cell receptor (beta chain) was determined in a study of naive and memory T cell subsets. Study-level results: The RNA method is potentially sensitive to activation and differentiation changes.

Amplification of ligated cDNA took four PCR rounds with SP2 and nested alpha and beta constant primers. Blood and skin TCR RNA was reverse transcribed with alpha and beta constant primers. TCRdb recomputed calls from the 5' RACE reads with MiXCR, one row per CDR3 protein. This table has roughly 56,000 distinct CDR3 sequences, around 7.3% appearing once. TCR cDNA received a 3' ligated oligonucleotide that carried a UMI. RNA was extracted from under 3 ml of whole blood of healthy adults. Cells were not sorted; total RNA input targeted roughly 1 to 1000 ng. In germline, CDR1 is SGHRS, CDR2 YFSETQ. The CDR3 is made up of 15 amino acids. V trimming: 4 bases; J trimming: 4 bases; junction bases outside the gene matches: 4. This clonotype was counted many times. Its antigen is undetermined.

The clonotype originates from a male donor in good health. V and J are TRBV5-1 and TRBJ2-1; 11 bases are shared with TRBD1. CDR3 coding DNA: TGCGCCAGCAGCCCGGGACAGGGGGGGTACAATGAGCAGTTCTTC. Protein: CASSPGQGGYNEQFF.